A selection of T cell receptor beta chains follows, all from one sample in a study of blood T cell repertoires in COVID-19. The method was immunoSEQ multiplex PCR; TCRdb's version includes in-frame clones alone and lacks a portion of them. The sample carries about 110,000 clones, just under 90% recorded once. Sequenced material: peripheral blood. The receptors shown here come from a human donor in a cohort sampled during active COVID-19. Both conserved end residues are part of each CDR3. Clone size is not always given. Where it is, it says once, few, many or a class for expanded clones.

V gene: TRBV19
J gene: TRBJ1-3
clone size: NA
CDR3 protein: CASNRIPGAGNTIYF

V gene: TRBV28
J gene: TRBJ1-1
clone size: NA
CDR3 protein: CASSSPFTTGYTEAFF

V gene: TRBV7-2
J gene: TRBJ2-2
clone size: NA
CDR3 protein: CASGRTSGNTGELFF

V gene: TRBV27
J gene: TRBJ2-3
clone size: NA
CDR3 protein: CASKLGGTGGIRDTQYF

V gene: TRBV18
J gene: TRBJ1-1
clone size: NA
CDR3 protein: CASSPPHGNTEAFF

V gene: TRBV6-2/TRBV6-3
J gene: TRBJ2-1
clone size: NA
CDR3 protein: CASSLPWPYNEQFF

V gene: TRBV4-1
J gene: TRBJ2-4
clone size: NA
CDR3 protein: CASSQDLGARGGVAKNIQYF

V gene: TRBV4-3
J gene: TRBJ1-6
clone size: few
CDR3 protein: CASSPGSLEDSPLHF

V gene: TRBV12-3/TRBV12-4
J gene: TRBJ1-2
clone size: few
CDR3 protein: CASSLNSNYGYTF

V gene: TRBV4-1
J gene: TRBJ2-3
clone size: many
CDR3 protein: CASSQGPSTDTQYF

V gene: TRBV18
J gene: TRBJ1-1
clone size: few
CDR3 protein: CASSPSDTRRTFF

V gene: TRBV6-5
J gene: TRBJ1-5
clone size: NA
CDR3 protein: CASSTRQGRNQPQHF

V gene: TRBV10-3
J gene: TRBJ1-1
clone size: once
CDR3 protein: CAISQTGAGGAFF

V gene: TRBV4-1
J gene: TRBJ1-5
clone size: NA
CDR3 protein: CASSQEAAPGRNQPQHF

V gene: TRBV5-1
J gene: TRBJ2-4
clone size: NA
CDR3 protein: CASRRAGRLGILAKNIQYF

V gene: TRBV7-2
J gene: TRBJ2-3
clone size: NA
CDR3 protein: CASSFLGQGTDTQYF

V gene: TRBV18
J gene: TRBJ2-1
clone size: NA
CDR3 protein: CASSLTSGEQFF

V gene: TRBV19
J gene: TRBJ2-3
clone size: NA
CDR3 protein: CASKRDRGRVGTDTQYF

V gene: TRBV28
J gene: TRBJ2-7
clone size: NA
CDR3 protein: CASSLAGENTFYEQYF

V gene: TRBV29-1
J gene: TRBJ2-2
clone size: NA
CDR3 protein: CSGDQGAGELFF

V gene: TRBV3-1/TRBV3-2
J gene: TRBJ2-7
clone size: once
CDR3 protein: CASSLRDRPYEQYF

V gene: TRBV28
J gene: TRBJ1-1
clone size: NA
CDR3 protein: CASSSPSEAFF

V gene: TRBV28
J gene: TRBJ1-2
clone size: NA
CDR3 protein: CASARQGGYGYTF

V gene: TRBV6-2/TRBV6-3
J gene: TRBJ1-5
clone size: NA
CDR3 protein: CASSYGGQRNQPQHF

V gene: TRBV9
J gene: TRBJ2-3
clone size: NA
CDR3 protein: CASSVGQDTQYF

V gene: TRBV5-1
J gene: TRBJ2-7
clone size: NA
CDR3 protein: CASSGDLVYEQYF

V gene: TRBV14
J gene: TRBJ2-1
clone size: once
CDR3 protein: CASSQDGTTFLNEQFF

V gene: TRBV13
J gene: TRBJ2-2
clone size: NA
CDR3 protein: CASSNAPRNRNTGELFF

V gene: TRBV28
J gene: TRBJ1-5
clone size: NA
CDR3 protein: CASKVDWNQPQHF

V gene: TRBV4-2
J gene: TRBJ2-3
clone size: NA
CDR3 protein: CASSQRLASRDTQYF

V gene: TRBV6-4
J gene: TRBJ2-2
clone size: NA
CDR3 protein: CASSQLAGEPTTTGELFF

V gene: TRBV13
J gene: TRBJ2-7
clone size: NA
CDR3 protein: CASSFRTGGSYEQYF

V gene: TRBV5-1
J gene: TRBJ2-3
clone size: few
CDR3 protein: CASSLGPSPTDTQYF

V gene: TRBV4-3
J gene: TRBJ2-3
clone size: NA
CDR3 protein: CASSQVSGTTDTQYF

V gene: TRBV28
J gene: TRBJ1-2
clone size: NA
CDR3 protein: CASRTQGSLVYGYTF